The 3 T cell receptor beta chains below come from one sample, sequenced in a study of CD8 T cells in ankylosing spondylitis. TCRdb used MiXCR to reprocess the 5' RACE reads, holding one entry per CDR3 protein. Among approximately 220,000 distinct CDR3 sequences listed, approximately 24% were seen once. Source material: blood, either unsorted or a sorted T cell fraction (not recorded which). These receptors originate from a male donor with ankylosing spondylitis or in good health (not recorded which).

The chain combines TRBV5-1 with TRBJ2-6; weak D call: TRBD2 (5 bases). Trimming stripped 4 bases from V and 0 bases from J, with 14 bases between. The CDR3 runs to 17 residues. The germline V gene encodes CDR1 SGHRS and CDR2 YFSETQ. This CDR3 is CASSSGGPGSGANVLTF. The CDR3 region has the DNA TGCGCCAGCAGCAGTGGCGGGCCGGGCTCTGGGGCCAACGTCCTGACTTTC.

Ten or more counts support this clonotype. The rearrangement links TRBV18 to TRBJ2-5, with unresolved D. This CDR3 has 13 residues. Trimming stripped 5 bases from V and 2 bases from J, with 9 bases between. Germline V gene sequence: CDR1 KGHSH, CDR2 LQKENI. This CDR3 is CASSSDQQETQYF. CDR3 DNA: TGTGCCAGCTCATCGGACCAGCAAGAGACCCAGTACTTC. Together with reference TRBV18 and TRBJ2-5, the CDR3 gives the full variable domain: NAGVMQNPRHLVRRRGQEARLRCSPMKGHSHVYWYRQLPEEGLKFMVYLQKENIIDESGMPKERFSAEFPKEGPSILRIQQVVRGDSAAYFCASSSDQQETQYFGPGTRLLVL.

In its sample, this clonotype was seen many times. The gene calls are TRBV10-3 and TRBJ2-2; D unresolved. Trimming removed 2 bases from V and 4 bases from J, with 8 bases in between. Germline CDR1 and CDR2: ENHRY and SYGVKD. The CDR3 contains 14 residues. CDR3 in DNA: TGTGCCATCAGTGAGGACGGACGCACCGGGGAGCTGTTTTTT. Its translation: CAISEDGRTGELFF.